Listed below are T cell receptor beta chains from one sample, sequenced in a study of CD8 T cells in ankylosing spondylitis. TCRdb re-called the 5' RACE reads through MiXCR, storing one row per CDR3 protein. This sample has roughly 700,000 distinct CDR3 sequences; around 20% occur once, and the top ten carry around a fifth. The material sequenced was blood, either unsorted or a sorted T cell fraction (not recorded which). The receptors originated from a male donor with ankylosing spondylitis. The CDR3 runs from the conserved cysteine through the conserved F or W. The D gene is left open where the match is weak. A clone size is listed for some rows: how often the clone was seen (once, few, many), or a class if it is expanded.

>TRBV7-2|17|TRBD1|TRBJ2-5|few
CASRRRPGQGLGETQYF
TGTGCCAGCAGGCGGCGCCCGGGACAGGGGTTGGGTGAGACCCAGTACTTC
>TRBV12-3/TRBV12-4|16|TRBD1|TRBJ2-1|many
CASSLEGWTGVNEQFF
TGTGCCAGCAGTTTAGAAGGGTGGACAGGGGTCAATGAGCAGTTCTTC
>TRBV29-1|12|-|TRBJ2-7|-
CSVGTQVGEQYF
TGCAGCGTTGGGACACAGGTGGGGGAGCAGTACTTC
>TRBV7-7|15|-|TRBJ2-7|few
CASSLAPGDIYEQYF
TGTGCCAGCAGCTTAGCGCCCGGGGACATTTACGAGCAGTACTTC
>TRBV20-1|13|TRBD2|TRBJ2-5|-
CSARGSGRETQYF
TGCAGTGCTAGAGGTAGCGGGAGAGAGACCCAGTACTTC
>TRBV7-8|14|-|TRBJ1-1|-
CASSLSHPNTEAFF
TGTGCCAGCAGCTTGAGTCACCCGAACACTGAAGCTTTCTTT
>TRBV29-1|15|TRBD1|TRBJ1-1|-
CSVDRQGVMNTEAFF
TGCAGCGTTGATAGACAGGGGGTAATGAACACTGAAGCTTTCTTT
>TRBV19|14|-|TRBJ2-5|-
CASTNRGGQETQYF
TGTGCCAGTACCAATAGGGGGGGTCAAGAGACCCAGTACTTC
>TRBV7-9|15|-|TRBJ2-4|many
CASSLAPEGQNIQYF
TGTGCCAGCAGCTTAGCGCCGGAGGGGCAAAACATTCAGTACTTC
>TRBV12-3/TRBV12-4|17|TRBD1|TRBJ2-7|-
CASRHTLRGQGAYEQYF
TGTGCCAGCAGACATACTCTACGGGGACAGGGCGCCTACGAGCAGTACTTC
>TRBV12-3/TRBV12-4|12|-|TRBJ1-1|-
CASSRSDTGAFF
TGTGCCAGCAGTAGGTCGGACACCGGTGCTTTCTTT
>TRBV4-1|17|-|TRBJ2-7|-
CASSQGVRGGRSYEQYF
TGCGCCAGCAGCCAAGGGGTAAGGGGGGGCCGGTCCTACGAGCAGTACTTC
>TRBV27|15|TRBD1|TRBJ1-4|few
CASSYSSGGTEKLFF
TGTGCCAGCAGTTACTCTTCAGGGGGCACGGAAAAACTGTTTTTT
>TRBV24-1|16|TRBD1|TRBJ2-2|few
CATSSRGTGGLGELFF
TGTGCCACCTCGTCAAGGGGGACAGGGGGCTTAGGGGAGCTGTTTTTT
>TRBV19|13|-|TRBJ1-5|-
CASSINLNQPQHF
TGTGCCAGTAGTATAAACCTGAATCAGCCCCAGCATTTT
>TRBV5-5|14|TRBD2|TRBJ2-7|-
CASTLAGEGYEQYF
TGTGCCAGCACCTTAGCGGGAGAAGGGTACGAGCAGTACTTC
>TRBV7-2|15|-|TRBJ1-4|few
CASSLGATPNEKLFF
TGTGCCAGCAGCTTAGGGGCGACCCCTAATGAAAAACTGTTTTTT
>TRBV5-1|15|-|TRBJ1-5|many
CASSLAGRFNQPQHF
TGCGCCAGCAGCTTGGCGGGACGGTTCAATCAGCCCCAGCATTTT
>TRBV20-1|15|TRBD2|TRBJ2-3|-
CSAPGTSGGTDTQYF
TGCAGTGCTCCCGGGACTAGCGGAGGCACAGATACGCAGTATTTT
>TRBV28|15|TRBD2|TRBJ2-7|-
CASSVGTSGVYEQYF
TGTGCCAGCAGCGTCGGGACTAGCGGGGTATACGAGCAGTACTTC
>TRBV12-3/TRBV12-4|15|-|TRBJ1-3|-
CASSALGISGNTIYF
TGTGCCAGCAGCGCTCTGGGGATCTCTGGAAACACCATATATTTT
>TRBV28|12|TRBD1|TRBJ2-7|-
CASLGQGYEQYF
TGTGCCAGCCTTGGACAGGGGTACGAGCAGTACTTC
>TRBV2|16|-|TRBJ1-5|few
CASSGNIGQPNQPQHF
TGTGCCAGCAGTGGAAATATTGGGCAGCCCAATCAGCCCCAGCATTTT
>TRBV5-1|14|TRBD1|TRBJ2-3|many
CASSLGQGSDTQYF
TGCGCCAGCAGCTTGGGACAGGGGTCCGATACGCAGTATTTT
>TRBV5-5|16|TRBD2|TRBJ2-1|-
CASSPGLAVSYNEQFF
TGTGCCAGCAGCCCCGGACTAGCGGTCTCCTACAATGAGCAGTTCTTC
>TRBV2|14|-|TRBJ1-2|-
CASSDGWSNYGYTF
TGTGCCAGCAGTGATGGGTGGTCTAACTATGGCTACACCTTC
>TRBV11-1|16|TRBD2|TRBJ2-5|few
CASSSGLAGGEETQYF
TGTGCCAGCAGCTCGGGACTAGCGGGCGGAGAAGAGACCCAGTACTTC
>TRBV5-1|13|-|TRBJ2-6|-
CASRAFGANVLTF
TGCGCCAGCAGGGCGTTTGGGGCCAACGTCCTGACTTTC
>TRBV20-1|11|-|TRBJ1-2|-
CSALVTYGYTF
TGCAGTGCTCTCGTCACCTATGGCTACACCTTC
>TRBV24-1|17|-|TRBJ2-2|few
CATSGSVGLTNTGELFF
TGTGCCACCAGTGGCTCGGTGGGGCTGACGAACACCGGGGAGCTGTTTTTT
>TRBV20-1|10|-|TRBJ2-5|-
CSAARETQYF
TGCAGTGCTGCGAGGGAGACCCAGTACTTC
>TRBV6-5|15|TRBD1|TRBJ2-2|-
CASSYEGAGAGELFF
TGTGCCAGCAGTTACGAGGGGGCCGGGGCCGGGGAGCTGTTTTTT
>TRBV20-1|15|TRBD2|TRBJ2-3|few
CSAKGSGRAPDTQYF
TGCAGTGCTAAAGGGAGCGGGAGGGCCCCAGATACGCAGTATTTT
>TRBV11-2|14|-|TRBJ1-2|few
CASSFEDVSYGYTF
TGTGCCAGCAGCTTCGAGGACGTATCCTATGGCTACACCTTC
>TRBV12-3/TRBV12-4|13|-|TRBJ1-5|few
CASSFESNQPQHF
TGTGCCAGCAGTTTCGAAAGCAATCAGCCCCAGCATTTT
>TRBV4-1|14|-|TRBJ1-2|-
CASSQDPSNYGYTF
TGCGCCAGCAGCCAAGATCCCTCGAACTATGGCTACACCTTC